Presented here are 10 T cell receptor beta chains from one specimen sequenced in a study of T cell responses to AZD1222 COVID-19 vaccine (dated by TCRdb to the early 2020s). The intended sense of this specimen's time point label: baseline before first vaccination. Library preparation was by the immunoSEQ multiplex PCR assay. TCRdb's version of the immuneACCESS table is confined to in-frame rearrangements and falls short of the full clone set. An unresolved V gene accounts for under half of the shortfall where checked; the remainder is of unknown origin. In this sample the table shows 95,000 to 150,000 clones, roughly 92% of which occur a single time. The ten largest clonotypes hold approximately 1.5% of the sample. Here the sequenced sample was peripheral blood, taken on day 0 of AZD1222 vaccination. The origin of the receptors is an adult in good health.

The gene calls are TRBV19 and TRBJ1-6; 10 positions agree with TRBD1. The germline V gene has CDR1 LNHDA and CDR2 SQIVND (reference sequence). Germline trimming cut 5 bases from V and 10 bases from J; bases unmatched to any gene: 5. There are 14 residues in the CDR3. The CDR3 sequence is CASSPRDRGSPLHF. The CDR3 bases are TGTGCCAGTAGTCCTCGGGACAGGGGATCACCCCTCCACTTT.

The chain links TRBV6-4 to TRBJ2-1; D unclear. The V end was cut by 2 bases, the J end by 8 bases, with 13 bases between. The CDR3 has 14 residues. Per the germline V gene, CDR1 is MRHNA and CDR2 is SNTAGT. As DNA, the CDR3 is TGTGCCAGCAGTGACGACAATGCGGTCGATGAGCAGTTCTTC. Its protein is CASSDDNAVDEQFF.

The chain carries TRBV19 and TRBJ1-2; 9 bases align to TRBD1. Unmatched junction bases numbered 17, after V lost 3 bases and J lost 3 bases. Germline V CDR1 and CDR2: LNHDA, SQIVND (reference sequence). This CDR3 contains 19 residues. In DNA form, the CDR3 reads TGTGCCAGTAGTATCGGCTTTCTAACCACAGGGGGCATGCACTATGGCTACACCTTC. Translating gives CASSIGFLTTGGMHYGYTF.

Here the CDR3 reads CASSVGLRPYNEQFF. Here the CDR3 DNA reads TGTGCCAGCAGCGTGGGACTTCGACCTTACAATGAGCAGTTCTTC. The rearrangement uses TRBV7-9 and TRBJ2-1, with D possibly TRBD2 on 6 matching bases. V dropped 5 bases and J dropped 4 bases, with 15 bases sitting between them. The CDR3 totals 15 residues. CDR1 SEHNR and CDR2 FQNEAQ come from the germline V gene (reference sequence).

The chain recombines TRBV21-1 with TRBJ1-1. TRBV21-1 is marked as a pseudogene. The CDR3 spans 15 residues. In DNA form, the CDR3 reads TGTGCCAGCAGCAAATCTGTTCTCTCGAACACTGAAGCTTTCTTT. Protein product: CASSKSVLSNTEAFF.

This chain joins TRBV27 and TRBJ1-1; D is possibly TRBD1 (5 bases). Trimming removed 2 bases at V and 1 base at J, with 8 bases between. There are 14 residues in the CDR3. The V gene's germline CDR1 is MNHEY and CDR2 SMNVEV (reference sequence). The CDR3 nucleotides are TGTGCCAGCAGTTTAGAGGGGCGGAACACTGAAGCTTTCTTT. Encoded protein: CASSLEGRNTEAFF.

The CDR3 reads CASSQGPGRRNTEAFF. The CDR3 bases are TGCGCCAGCAGCCAGGGTCCTGGACGGAGAAACACTGAAGCTTTCTTT. This chain joins TRBV4-1 and TRBJ1-1; D remains unclear. CDR3 size: 16 residues. CDR1 MGHRA and CDR2 YSYEKL come from the germline V gene. Trimming removed 3 bases at V and 2 bases at J, with 16 bases between.

The rearrangement links TRBV5-1 to TRBJ1-2; tentatively, D is TRBD1 (5 bases). The CDR3 extends over 14 amino acids. V was cut by 3 bases and J by 2 bases, with 11 bases left in between. CDR1 is SGHRS and CDR2 is YFSETQ in the germline V gene. The DNA of the CDR3 is TGCGCCAGCAGCTGGGGGACGGTGAACTATGGCTACACCTTC. Translated, it gives CASSWGTVNYGYTF.

CDR3 bases: TGTGCCAGCAGCATTAGCGGGAAGGCCTACGAGCAGTACGTC. It specifies CASSISGKAYEQYV. The chain combines TRBV7-9 with TRBJ2-7; 8 bases align to TRBD2. V was clipped by 5 bases and J by 2 bases; unmatched bases: 5. The germline V gene has CDR1 SEHNR and CDR2 FQNEAQ (reference sequence). CDR3 length: 14 residues.

The V call is TRBV18, the J call TRBJ1-5, with TRBD1 identical over 12 bases. With V trimmed by 4 bases and J by 5 bases, 3 bases remained unmatched. The CDR3 totals 15 residues. The germline CDR1 and CDR2 sequences are KGHSH and LQKENI. DNA for the CDR3: TGTGCCAGCTCACGGGGACAGGGGGCCGATCAGCCCCAGCATTTT. Its protein product is CASSRGQGADQPQHF.